This T cell receptor beta chain was observed in a study of PD-1 blockade in classical Hodgkin lymphoma. Study-level findings and limits: By C4D1, diversity of CD4+ TCRs had risen significantly, whereas that of CD8+ TCRs had not. Baseline TCR diversity was reportedly lower in newly diagnosed patients than in healthy donors. It was reported as lower still in relapsed/refractory patients. Complete responders showed a baseline diversity that resembled the diversity of newly diagnosed patients.

To note about this clone: What it binds is unknown.

The time point denotes: cycle 4 day 1 (C4D1), after more than 5 weeks of nivolumab. Every single patient, without exception, relapsed after autologous stem cell transplantation, and brentuximab vedotin exposure varied. The table came from immunoSEQ multiplex PCR; TCRdb's copy has only in-frame clones and leaves some out. The data hold more than 75,000 clones, with approximately 94% observed a single time. The CDR3 consists of 16 residues. V lost 4 bases and J lost 2; bases outside the gene matches: 10. Germline values: CDR1 SGHVS, CDR2 FQNEAQ. V usage is TRBV7-8 and J usage is TRBJ2-5, with TRBD2 matching 7 bases. The source of this sequence is a human donor with classical Hodgkin lymphoma. Material: peripheral blood mononuclear cells (PBMCs), obtained before the fourth cycle of nivolumab. The CDR3 protein is CASSYSPGRGQETQYF. DNA of the CDR3: TGTGCCAGCAGCTACTCCCCGGGGAGGGGACAAGAGACCCAGTACTTC.